The 28 T cell receptor beta chains reported below all come from one sample, sequenced in a study of beta chain features in type 1 diabetes. Notes on the study in general: Shorter TCRB CDR3s, moderately but significantly so, marked every one of the four CD4+ subsets in Type 1 diabetes patients.

Since all of the isolated RNA was reverse transcribed, expressed TCRB transcripts were what got sequenced. The table came from immunoSEQ multiplex PCR; TCRdb's copy has only in-frame clones and leaves some out. Here the sample spans more than 300,000 clones, over 8.5% being singletons. No antigen has been assigned to these receptors. Material for sequencing was central memory CD4+ T cells from blood. These receptors were collected from a man younger than 45 with type 1 diabetes.

The chain has TRBV2 and TRBJ1-2; 11 nucleotides align to TRBD1. The germline V gene has CDR1 SNHLY and CDR2 FYNNEI. V was clipped by 6 bases and J by 5 bases; unmatched bases: 5. The CDR3 length is 14 residues. The CDR3 protein is CASRWTGGAYGYTF. CDR3 DNA: TGTGCCAGCAGATGGACAGGGGGCGCGTATGGCTACACCTTC.

The chain recombines TRBV7-2 with TRBJ2-6, with 7 bases fitting TRBD2. From germline, CDR1 is SGHTA and CDR2 FQGNSA. This CDR3 contains 15 residues. The CDR3 DNA sequence: TGTGCAATGGGGGGAGGGAGTTCTGGGGCCAACGTCCTGACTTTC. Translated, it gives CAMGGGSSGANVLTF.

The rearrangement links TRBV10-3 to TRBJ1-1; 8 bases map to TRBD1. V lost 10 bases to trimming and J lost 9 bases; unmatched junction nucleotides: 16. The length of the CDR3 is 14 residues. The germline V gene has CDR1 ENHRY and CDR2 SYGVKD. DNA for the CDR3: TGTGCCAGCGTTCTGTTCGTTGGGACAGGCAAAGCTTTCTTT. Its protein product is CASVLFVGTGKAFF.

The V call is TRBV15, the J call TRBJ2-7; 7 bases are shared with TRBD2. J gave up 5 bases and V 1 base, and 20 bases lay outside the gene matches. CDR1 and CDR2 (germline): LNHNV, YYDKDF (reference sequence). CDR3 length: 19 residues. The CDR3 DNA reads as TGTGCCACCAGCAGAGGGGCTAGCGGCTCACTAAGATTTCCCGACGAGCAGTACTTC. The encoded protein is CATSRGASGSLRFPDEQYF. The entire variable domain, with the rest obtained from reference TRBV15 and TRBJ2-7, is as follows: DAMVIQNPRYQVTQFGKPVTLSCSQTLNHNVMYWYQQKSSQAPKLLFHYYDKDFNNEADTPDNFQSRRPNTSFCFLDIRSPGLGDTAMYLCATSRGASGSLRFPDEQYFGPGTRLTVT.

In its sample, this clone was seen a few times. This chain connects TRBV5-1 to TRBJ2-5; perhaps TRBD1 as D (7 bases). The CDR3 sequence is 14 residues long. The germline V and J ends were trimmed by 6 bases and 2 bases, with 14 bases remaining between them. The germline V gene encodes CDR1 SGHRS and CDR2 YFSETQ. The CDR3 DNA sequence: TGCGCCAGCACGCCGGCAGGGGGGCAAGAGACCCAGTACTTC. Protein: CASTPAGGQETQYF.

This clone has more than one count but fewer than ten. The genes are TRBV5-1 and TRBJ2-3; D perhaps matches TRBD1 (6 bases). V was shortened by 0 bases and J by 5 bases, with 13 bases between the two germline ends. CDR1 is SGHRS and CDR2 is YFSETQ in the germline V gene. The CDR3 is made up of 15 amino acids. This chain's CDR3 is CASSLAWQGIDTQYF. Written as DNA, the CDR3 is TGCGCCAGCAGCTTGGCCTGGCAGGGGATAGATACGCAGTATTTT.

This clone was observed a handful of times. V is TRBV28 and J is TRBJ1-1, with D hard to call. This CDR3 spans 13 amino acids. V was shortened by 5 bases and J by 3 bases, with 10 bases between the two germline ends. Germline loops: CDR1 MDHEN, CDR2 SYDVKM. As DNA, the CDR3 is TGTGCCAGCAGTCGCGGCCGAGACACTGAAGCTTTCTTT. Protein product: CASSRGRDTEAFF.

CDR3 amino acids: CASSLRSSGYTF. CDR3 DNA: TGTGCCAGCAGCTTAAGGAGCTCTGGCTACACCTTC. V is TRBV7-2 and J is TRBJ1-2; D remains unclear. The CDR3 runs to 12 residues. The V end lost 2 bases, the J end lost 7 bases, and 8 bases lay between the germline ends. Per germline, CDR1 SGHTA and CDR2 FQGNSA. Together with reference TRBV7-2 and TRBJ1-2, the CDR3 gives the full variable domain: GAGVSQSPSNKVTEKGKDVELRCDPISGHTALYWYRQSLGQGLEFLIYFQGNSAPDKSGLPSDRFSAERTGGSVSTLTIQRTQQEDSAVYLCASSLRSSGYTFGSGTRLTVV.

This clone was seen only a few times. The chain employs TRBV15 and TRBJ2-3; 7 bases map to TRBD1. The trim removed 5 bases at V and 5 bases at J, leaving 10 bases unmatched. The CDR3 sequence is 15 residues long. CDR1 is LNHNV and CDR2 is YYDKDF in the germline V gene (reference sequence). Written as DNA, the CDR3 is TGTGCCACCAGCGGAAGTACAGGGGTGAAAGATACGCAGTATTTT. The encoded protein is CATSGSTGVKDTQYF.

This clone was seen more than once but under ten times. The chain carries TRBV25-1 and TRBJ1-5, with 8 bases matching TRBD1. V dropped 4 bases and J dropped 3; count of bases not matched to a gene: 8. Germline V gives CDR1 MGHDK, CDR2 SYGVNS. The CDR3 loop spans 16 amino acids. In DNA form, the CDR3 reads TGTGCCAGCAGTGGCGCTGGGACAGGCGACAATCAGCCCCAGCATTTT. Its translation: CASSGAGTGDNQPQHF. The full variable domain, in which reference TRBV25-1 and TRBJ1-5 provide the parts outside the CDR3, is EADIYQTPRYLVIGTGKKITLECSQTMGHDKMYWYQQDPGMELHLIHYSYGVNSTEKGDLSSESTVSRIRTEHFPLTLESARPSHTSQYLCASSGAGTGDNQPQHFGDGTRLSIL.

Only a few counts were recorded for this clone. The V gene is TRBV4-1, the J gene TRBJ2-7; the match to TRBD2 covers 15 bases. The junction had 4 bases not matched to a gene; V was cut back by 5 bases and J by 5 bases. CDR3 length: 15 residues. The V gene's germline CDR1 is MGHRA and CDR2 YSYEKL. The CDR3 DNA sequence: TGCGCCAGCAGCAGCGGGACTAGCGGGAGGAACGAGCAGTACTTC. Encoded protein: CASSSGTSGRNEQYF.

The table lists this clone with many counts. The rearrangement uses TRBV11-1 and TRBJ2-6; 12 bases are shared with TRBD2. CDR3 length: 18 amino acids. J gave up 0 bases and V 5 bases, and 5 bases lay outside the gene matches. Looked up from germline, CDR1 is SGHAT and CDR2 is FQDESV (reference sequence). In nucleotides, the CDR3 is TGTGCCAGCAGCCTAAGACTAGCGGGGGCCTCTGGGGCCAACGTCCTGACTTTC. Translation gives CASSLRLAGASGANVLTF.

This chain connects TRBV4-3 to TRBJ2-7, with D possibly matching TRBD1 (6 bases). V lost 1 base and J 2 bases, leaving 15 bases between the germline ends. This CDR3 spans 16 amino acids. CDR1 and CDR2 (germline): LGHNA, YSLEER. CDR3 in amino acids: CASSQVRAGAPYEQYF. CDR3 DNA: TGCGCCAGCAGCCAAGTAAGGGCAGGGGCCCCCTACGAGCAGTACTTC.

This clone turned up a few times. This may come from a read error, since a much larger clone is one base off. The gene calls are TRBV7-9 and TRBJ2-7, with D tentatively TRBD1 or TRBD2 (7 bases each). The germline V and J ends were trimmed by 10 bases and 2 bases, with 15 bases remaining between them. The CDR3 totals 13 residues. The germline CDR1 and CDR2 sequences are SEHNR and FQNEAQ (reference sequence). CDR3 DNA: TGTGCCACCGAGGCAGGGGGGGCCTACGAGCAGTACTTC. This gives the protein CATEAGGAYEQYF.

This clone was observed a few times. The chain's CDR3 is CASSYSGVSGANVLTF. The CDR3 DNA sequence: TGTGCCAGCAGTTACTCAGGCGTCTCTGGGGCCAACGTCCTGACTTTC. The rearrangement links TRBV6-5 to TRBJ2-6, with no clear D. This CDR3 spans 16 amino acids. The V and J ends lost 0 bases and 0 bases respectively, with 6 bases between them. Germline loops: CDR1 MNHEY, CDR2 SVGAGI.

This clone was seen at least ten times. The gene calls are TRBV7-8 and TRBJ2-7; D is undetermined. CDR3 size: 13 residues. Germline V gene lookup returns CDR1 SGHVS and CDR2 FQNEAQ. The germline V and J ends were trimmed by 5 bases and 6 bases, with 14 bases remaining between them. The CDR3 spells CASSPRLGSEQYF. The CDR3 DNA reads as TGTGCCAGCAGCCCTCGGTTGGGATCCGAGCAGTACTTC.

This clone came up a few times. The V call is TRBV5-4, the J call TRBJ1-1; possible D gene TRBD1, 6 bases. The germline V and J ends were trimmed by 4 bases and 3 bases, with 19 bases remaining between them. Germline V gene sequence: CDR1 SGHNT, CDR2 YYREEE (reference sequence). The CDR3 is 16 amino acids. DNA of the CDR3: TGTGCCAGCAGCCCCATGGGGGGGGCGCGAGACACTGAAGCTTTCTTT. Its translation is CASSPMGGARDTEAFF. Combining the CDR3 with reference TRBV5-4 and TRBJ1-1 gives the whole variable domain ETGVTQSPTHLIKTRGQQVTLRCSSQSGHNTVSWYQQALGQGPQFIFQYYREEENGRGNFPPRFSGLQFPNYSSELNVNALELDDSALYLCASSPMGGARDTEAFFGQGTRLTVV.

The V and J genes are TRBV5-1 and TRBJ2-2; 12 bases agree with TRBD2. Trimming removed 1 base from V and 5 bases from J; junction bases left unmatched: 3. The CDR3 contains 16 residues. Germline V gives CDR1 SGHRS, CDR2 YFSETQ. The CDR3 spells CASSLLAGGYTGELFF. The CDR3 nucleotides are TGCGCCAGCAGCTTGCTAGCGGGAGGGTATACCGGGGAGCTGTTTTTT.

The chain is built from TRBV6-1 and TRBJ1-5; TRBD1 matches at 7 bases. J was trimmed by 6 bases and V by 1 base; bases with no gene match: 3. This CDR3 region has 14 residues. Per the germline V gene, CDR1 is MNHNS and CDR2 is SASEGT. The CDR3 loop is CASSEVDRAQPQHF. CDR3 DNA: TGTGCCAGCAGTGAAGTCGACAGGGCTCAGCCCCAGCATTTT.

This clone occurred many times. Sequence at one end of the junction differs from germline and may be a read error. The CDR3 loop reads CASSVTSGNPGELFF. The CDR3, as DNA: TGCGCCAGCAGCGTGACTAGCGGGAACCCCGGGGAGCTGTTTTTT. The chain joins TRBV5-1 to TRBJ2-2; 11 bases agree with TRBD2. This CDR3 has 15 residues. Germline loops: CDR1 SGHRS, CDR2 YFSETQ.

This clone occurred many times. The rearrangement links TRBV19 to TRBJ1-1, with a weak D call TRBD1 (6 bases). Trimming cost V 3 bases and J 4 bases, with 12 bases left between them. The CDR3 is made up of 14 amino acids. CDR1 is LNHDA and CDR2 is SQIVND in the germline V gene (reference sequence). For the CDR3, the DNA is TGTGCCAGTAGTATCGCACAGGGTGTCACTGAAGCTTTCTTT. It yields the protein CASSIAQGVTEAFF.

V is TRBV5-1 and J is TRBJ1-3; 8 bases map to TRBD1. The CDR3 runs 15 residues. Trimming at V came to 4 bases and at J to 4 bases, leaving 7 bases not matched to a gene. CDR1 is SGHRS and CDR2 is YFSETQ in the germline V gene. The CDR3 region has the DNA TGCGCCAGCAGCCCACGGACAGGGCGCGGAAACACCATATATTTT. As protein: CASSPRTGRGNTIYF.

As for this clone: Relative to the germline gene, one junction end is altered; a read error may explain this. The chain recombines TRBV23-1 with TRBJ2-1; maybe TRBD2 (5 bases). TRBV23-1 falls under the ORF class, with uncertain function. CDR3 length equals 13 residues. The DNA of the CDR3 is TGTGCCAGCAGCCTCCCCTTAGGGAGAGAGCAGTTCTTC. Protein: CASSLPLGREQFF.

This clone was detected only a few times. The chain combines TRBV19 with TRBJ2-1; no clear D. Germline V gives CDR1 LNHDA, CDR2 SQIVND (reference sequence). The CDR3 is 13 amino acids. V was shortened by 5 bases and J by 6 bases, with 11 bases between the two germline ends. For the CDR3, the DNA is TGTGCCAGTAGTCTGCTCACGGTCAATGAGCAGTTCTTC. Translation gives CASSLLTVNEQFF.

The CDR3 DNA reads as TGTGCCAGCAGCTTAGATCGAGCTAACTATGGCTACACCTTC. It is translated as CASSLDRANYGYTF. J is TRBJ1-2 and V is TRBV7-2, with D unclear. The V and J ends lost 1 base and 0 bases respectively, with 6 bases between them. This CDR3 has 14 residues. The germline CDR1 and CDR2 sequences are SGHTA and FQGNSA.

In its sample, this clone was seen a few times. The chain employs TRBV5-4 and TRBJ2-5; the D gene is possibly TRBD2 (6 bases). The CDR3 runs to 15 residues. Germline V gives CDR1 SGHNT, CDR2 YYREEE (reference sequence). Trimming cost V 4 bases and J 0 bases, with 13 bases left between them. CDR3 amino acids: CASSQGGSHQETQYF. In nucleotides, the CDR3 is TGTGCCAGCAGCCAAGGAGGGTCCCACCAAGAGACCCAGTACTTC.

This clone was recorded only once. The chain uses TRBV6-6 and TRBJ2-2, with D uncertain. Trimming pared 0 bases from V and 2 bases from J, leaving 7 bases between. CDR1 is MNHNY, CDR2 SVGAGI, per germline (reference sequence). This CDR3 region has 15 residues. In nucleotides, the CDR3 is TGTGCCAGCAGTTACTCTAGCCTAAACACCGGGGAGCTGTTTTTT. This gives the protein CASSYSSLNTGELFF.

The rearrangement uses TRBV5-1 and TRBJ2-3; D remains unclear. The length of the CDR3 is 15 residues. Trimming removed 0 bases at V and 0 bases at J, with 8 bases between. The V gene's germline CDR1 is SGHRS and CDR2 YFSETQ. CDR3 nucleotide sequence: TGCGCCAGCAGCTTGGGGACGCCAAGCACAGATACGCAGTATTTT. Protein product: CASSLGTPSTDTQYF.